These 13 T cell receptor beta chains originate from one sample sequenced in a study of STAT3 mutations in large granular lymphocyte leukemia. Overall study results and limits: Every T-cell large granular lymphocyte leukemia patient had at least one immunodominant TCR beta clonotype.

Assay used: immunoSEQ multiplex PCR; TCRdb lists only in-frame clones, some missing. The sample includes roughly 3,200 clones, approximately 88% of them seen just once. Their antigens are not known. Sequencing was carried out using peripheral blood mononuclear cells. These receptors were collected from a middle-aged man with T-cell large granular lymphocyte leukemia. Some clones in this sample may be carry-over from other donors' samples.

The genes are TRBV4-1 and TRBJ2-2; 11 bases line up with TRBD2. V gave up 2 bases and J gave up 6 bases; unmatched junction bases: 8. The CDR3 length is 17 residues. CDR1 MGHRA and CDR2 YSYEKL come from the germline V gene. DNA of the CDR3: TGCGCCAGCAGCCAAACTAGCGGGGGACCCGGGGCCGGGGAGCTGTTTTTT. This gives the protein CASSQTSGGPGAGELFF.

This clone was seen once. CDR3 region: CSALLAGTGSYTF. Here the CDR3 DNA reads TGCAGCGCTTTGTTAGCAGGGACGGGCAGCTACACCTTC. This chain joins TRBV29-1 and TRBJ1-2; D perhaps matches TRBD1 (5 bases). V gave up 7 bases and J gave up 9 bases, with 21 bases separating them. The CDR3 extends over 13 amino acids. From germline, CDR1 is SQVTM and CDR2 ANQGSEA.

The chain joins TRBV7-3 to TRBJ1-2; 9 bases map to TRBD1. The J segment lost 6 bases and the V segment lost 5 bases, leaving 4 bases of the junction unmatched. The CDR3 has 13 amino acids. Germline assignment: CDR1 SGHTA and CDR2 FQGTGA. This CDR3 is CASSGTGKHGYTF. DNA of the CDR3: TGTGCCAGCAGCGGGACAGGGAAGCATGGCTACACCTTC.

The V call is TRBV7-6, the J call TRBJ2-3; maybe TRBD2 (5 bases). From germline, CDR1 is SGHVS and CDR2 FNYEAQ. The length of the CDR3 is 13 residues. The V and J ends lost 1 base and 4 bases respectively, with 6 bases between them. The CDR3 loop reads CASSLEAADTQYF. The CDR3 region has the DNA TGTGCCAGCAGCTTAGAAGCGGCAGATACGCAGTATTTT. The whole variable domain, filled in from reference TRBV7-6 and TRBJ2-3, reads GAGVSQSPRYKVTKRGQDVALRCDPISGHVSLYWYRQALGQGPEFLTYFNYEAQQDKSGLPNDRFSAERPEGSISTLTIQRTEQRDSAMYRCASSLEAADTQYFGPGTRLTVL.

V gene TRBV7-8 combines with J gene TRBJ1-6; 8 bases match TRBD1. The V and J ends lost 1 base and 11 bases, in that order; junction bases with no gene match: 10. The V gene's germline CDR1 is SGHVS and CDR2 FQNEAQ. CDR3 length: 16 amino acids. In DNA form, the CDR3 reads TGTGCCAGCAGCTTAGGACGAGGACAGGGAGGCACACCCCTCCACTTT. Translating gives CASSLGRGQGGTPLHF.

This clone was observed once. CDR3 DNA sequence: TGTGCCAGCAGCTTAGCTGGGGCGGAGGAGACCCAGTACTTC. Protein sequence: CASSLAGAEETQYF. The V gene is TRBV7-9, the J gene TRBJ2-5; tentative D call: TRBD1 (5 bases). Looked up from germline, CDR1 is SEHNR and CDR2 is FQNEAQ (reference sequence). This CDR3 is built from 14 residues. V lost 0 bases to trimming and J lost 5 bases, with 10 bases between them.

The chain uses TRBV30 and TRBJ2-2; D possibly corresponds to TRBD2 (6 bases). V gave up 3 bases and J gave up 3 bases, with 8 bases separating them. The germline V gene has CDR1 GTSNPN and CDR2 SVGIG (reference sequence). This CDR3 spans 13 amino acids. The CDR3 sequence is CAWRGGDTGELFF. CDR3 DNA: TGTGCCTGGAGAGGCGGGGACACCGGGGAGCTGTTTTTT.

The chain combines TRBV18 with TRBJ1-1, with a possible D match to TRBD1 (5 bases). V shed 2 bases and J shed 5 bases, with 15 bases lying between them. The length of the CDR3 is 15 residues. Looked up from germline, CDR1 is KGHSH and CDR2 is LQKENI. CDR3: CASSPGGTGRTEAFF. The CDR3 DNA reads TGTGCCAGCTCACCAGGCGGGACCGGGCGTACTGAAGCTTTCTTT.

This chain joins TRBV7-9 and TRBJ1-2; 9 bases map to TRBD1. The CDR3 has 13 amino acids. V lost 6 bases and J lost 6; bases outside the gene matches: 5. Germline lookup yields CDR1 SEHNR and CDR2 FQNEAQ (reference sequence). The CDR3 reads CASSSGTGNGYTF. DNA of the CDR3: TGTGCCAGCAGTTCCGGGACAGGGAATGGCTACACCTTC. The full variable domain, completed using reference TRBV7-9 and TRBJ1-2, is DTGVSQNPRHKITKRGQNVTFRCDPISEHNRLYWYRQTLGQGPEFLTYFQNEAQLEKSRLLSDRFSAERPKGSFSTLEIQRTEQGDSAMYLCASSSGTGNGYTFGSGTRLTVV.

V gene TRBV19 combines with J gene TRBJ1-5, with D uncertain. V lost 3 bases and J lost 1, with 7 bases in between. CDR3 length: 14 amino acids. Germline V gene data show CDR1 as LNHDA and CDR2 as SQIVND (reference sequence). The CDR3 nucleotides read TGTGCCAGTAGTATGAGGCTGAGCAATCAGCCCCAGCATTTT. Translated: CASSMRLSNQPQHF.

The V call is TRBV29-1, the J call TRBJ1-2, with D possibly matching TRBD1 (5 bases). The CDR3 runs to 13 residues. Germline V lookup: CDR1 SQVTM, CDR2 ANQGSEA. V was pared by 7 bases and J by 3 bases, with 15 bases between. The CDR3 sequence is CSARQWTDYGYTF. CDR3 nucleotides: TGCAGCGCCAGACAGTGGACCGACTATGGCTACACCTTC.

The chain recombines TRBV5-1 with TRBJ2-1; D remains unclear. The CDR3 extends over 14 amino acids. The ends were cut back, 4 bases at V and 4 bases at J, with 12 bases in the middle. Germline CDR1 reads SGHRS; CDR2 reads YFSETQ. CDR3 sequence (DNA): TGCGCCAGCAGCCCCCAAGACCGTTACAATGAGCAGTTCTTC. This gives the protein CASSPQDRYNEQFF. The variable domain in full, completed from reference TRBV5-1 and TRBJ2-1, reads KAGVTQTPRYLIKTRGQQVTLSCSPISGHRSVSWYQQTPGQGLQFLFEYFSETQRNKGNFPGRFSGRQFSNSRSEMNVSTLELGDSALYLCASSPQDRYNEQFFGPGTRLTVL.

This clone was seen once. CDR3 coding DNA: TGTGCCAGCAGCTTGGGGACAGGCCCCTATGGCTACACCTTC. It specifies CASSLGTGPYGYTF. The rearrangement joins TRBV5-6 to TRBJ1-2, with TRBD1 identical over 7 bases. The ends lost 0 bases at V and 4 bases at J; junction bases unmatched: 3. CDR1 and CDR2 from the germline V gene are SGHDT and YYEEEE. The CDR3 is made up of 14 amino acids. Full variable domain (missing parts from reference TRBV5-6 and TRBJ1-2): DAGVTQSPTHLIKTRGQQVTLRCSPKSGHDTVSWYQQALGQGPQFIFQYYEEEERQRGNFPDRFSGHQFPNYSSELNVNALLLGDSALYLCASSLGTGPYGYTFGSGTRLTVV.